What follows are 16 T cell receptor beta chains derived from one specimen sequenced in a study of shared clonotypes between healthy human individuals. Clones were sequenced by immunoSEQ multiplex PCR, and TCRdb holds only the in-frame ones, with some missing. The sample lists roughly 2,500,000 clones, 93% seen once, with 0.36% in the top ten. The sequenced sample consisted of naive CD4+ T cells from PBMCs. The subset here: CD45RA+ positively selected. All receptors come from a man in his late teens or twenties in good health. Some clones in this sample may be carry-over from other donors' samples.

The rearrangement uses TRBV11-2 and TRBJ1-1; the D gene is possibly TRBD1 (6 bases). The length of the CDR3 is 14 residues. V was cut by 8 bases and J by 3 bases, with 16 bases left in between. The germline CDR1 and CDR2 sequences are SGHAT and FQNNGV. In DNA form, the CDR3 reads TGTGCCAGCTCCAAAGGGGGGGCAGACACTGAAGCTTTCTTT. Protein product: CASSKGGADTEAFF.

This chain joins TRBV4-2 and TRBJ1-6; 8 positions agree with TRBD1. Germline assignment: CDR1 LGHNA and CDR2 YNFKEQ. After removal of 3 bases from V and 7 bases from J, the junction contained 5 bases not matched to a gene. The CDR3 runs 15 residues. CDR3 protein: CASSQRQGLNSPLHF. CDR3 DNA sequence: TGTGCCAGCAGCCAGCGACAGGGGTTGAATTCACCCCTCCACTTT.

The CDR3: CASTWRGHEQYF. The CDR3 coding sequence is TGTGCCAGCACGTGGAGAGGGCACGAGCAGTACTTC. The J gene is TRBJ2-7, the V gene TRBV27, with D perhaps matching TRBD2 (5 bases). The CDR3 has 12 residues. Germline V CDR1 and CDR2: MNHEY, SMNVEV (reference sequence). Trimming cost V 7 bases and J 5 bases, with 12 bases left between them.

This chain uses TRBV10-2 with TRBJ2-5; no clear D. V was clipped by 4 bases and J by 4 bases, with 7 bases between them. In germline, CDR1 is WSHSY, CDR2 SAAADI. CDR3 length: 12 residues. The CDR3 DNA follows: TGCGCCAGCAGTGCGGATCTAGAGACCCAGTACTTC. Its translation is CASSADLETQYF.

The V call is TRBV5-1, the J call TRBJ1-2; D remains ambiguous. Germline values: CDR1 SGHRS, CDR2 YFSETQ. CDR3 length: 15 amino acids. V shed 0 bases and J shed 0 bases, with 9 bases lying between them. CDR3 DNA: TGCGCCAGCAGCTTGGCCCCGGATACTAACTATGGCTACACCTTC. Protein sequence: CASSLAPDTNYGYTF.

This chain uses TRBV4-3 with TRBJ2-1, with 9 bases lining up with TRBD2. V was clipped by 1 base and J by 8 bases; unmatched bases: 15. The germline CDR1 and CDR2 sequences are LGHNA and YSLEER. CDR3 length: 18 residues. The CDR3 bases are TGCGCCAGCAGCCAAGGAAAGAGGGCTAGCGGGGCTCATGATGAGCAGTTCTTC. It encodes CASSQGKRASGAHDEQFF.

V gene TRBV19 combines with J gene TRBJ2-5, with 11 bases matching TRBD2. J gave up 5 bases and V 5 bases, and 10 bases lay outside the gene matches. There are 16 residues in the CDR3. CDR1 and CDR2 from the germline V gene are LNHDA and SQIVND (reference sequence). The CDR3, as DNA: TGTGCCAGTAGTTCGTCAGTAGCGGGAGGGTGGGAGACCCAGTACTTC. Its translation: CASSSSVAGGWETQYF.

The chain joins TRBV25-1 to TRBJ2-4, with D perhaps TRBD1 (6 bases). Germline values: CDR1 MGHDK, CDR2 SYGVNS. Trimming removed 4 bases from V and 4 bases from J, with 11 bases in between. This CDR3 contains 14 residues. The CDR3 here is CASSAGVMKNIQYF. CDR3 bases: TGTGCCAGCAGTGCAGGGGTTATGAAAAACATTCAGTACTTC. The complete variable domain, with remaining parts taken from reference TRBV25-1 and TRBJ2-4, reads EADIYQTPRYLVIGTGKKITLECSQTMGHDKMYWYQQDPGMELHLIHYSYGVNSTEKGDLSSESTVSRIRTEHFPLTLESARPSHTSQYLCASSAGVMKNIQYFGAGTRLSVL.

The gene calls are TRBV9 and TRBJ2-5; 9 bases align to TRBD1. V shed 4 bases, J shed 5 bases, and the junction held 6 bases outside the gene matches. Germline V gives CDR1 SGDLS, CDR2 YYNGEE. The CDR3 totals 14 residues. CDR3 amino acids: CASSPGQGIETQYF. The CDR3 DNA sequence: TGTGCCAGCAGCCCGGGACAGGGAATCGAGACCCAGTACTTC.

The chain combines TRBV28 with TRBJ2-7, with 8 bases aligning to TRBD1. The CDR3 covers 14 residues. The germline gives CDR1 MDHEN, CDR2 SYDVKM. V was clipped by 5 bases and J by 6 bases; unmatched bases: 9. CDR3 in amino acids: CASSAQGAFGEQYF. The CDR3 DNA sequence: TGTGCCAGCAGTGCCCAGGGGGCGTTCGGCGAGCAGTACTTC.

The J gene is TRBJ2-7, the V gene TRBV28; 8 bases fit TRBD1. The CDR3 has 15 residues. Trimming at V came to 6 bases and at J to 3 bases, leaving 10 bases not matched to a gene. Germline V gene sequence: CDR1 MDHEN, CDR2 SYDVKM. The CDR3 DNA sequence: TGTGCCAGCAGCAGATCCGGGACAGGATTCTACGAGCAGTACTTC. It specifies CASSRSGTGFYEQYF.

The J gene is TRBJ2-3, the V gene TRBV7-9; D remains ambiguous. Germline loops: CDR1 SEHNR, CDR2 FQNEAQ (reference sequence). CDR3 length equals 15 residues. Trimming took 1 base from V and 1 from J, leaving 9 bases between them. The CDR3 nucleotides are TGTGCCAGCAGCTTAGGATTGGCTCGCACAGATACGCAGTATTTT. This sequence encodes CASSLGLARTDTQYF.

The genes are TRBV18 and TRBJ1-1, with no clear D. This CDR3 is built from 15 residues. The V end lost 3 bases, the J end lost 0 bases, and 11 bases lay between the germline ends. Germline V gives CDR1 KGHSH, CDR2 LQKENI. CDR3 DNA: TGTGCCAGCTCACCCCGGGAGCAGATGAACACTGAAGCTTTCTTT. Residues: CASSPREQMNTEAFF.

The V gene is TRBV18, the J gene TRBJ1-1, with TRBD1 matching 8 bases. The V gene end was trimmed by 3 bases and the J gene end by 0 bases; junction bases not matched to a gene: 3. This CDR3 spans 15 amino acids. Germline CDR1 KGHSH, CDR2 LQKENI. CDR3 DNA: TGTGCCAGCTCACCGGACAGGGCCATGAACACTGAAGCTTTCTTT. Translated, it gives CASSPDRAMNTEAFF.

J is TRBJ2-5 and V is TRBV6-5; 8 bases agree with TRBD2. With 7 bases clipped from V and 5 bases from J, the junction kept 9 bases outside the gene matches. The CDR3 totals 14 residues. Germline-derived CDR1 and CDR2 are MNHEY and SVGAGI. The DNA for the CDR3 is TGTGCCAGCACCGTCTCGGGGGGGTTGGAGACCCAGTACTTC. Residues: CASTVSGGLETQYF.

The rearrangement uses TRBV28 and TRBJ1-6; a weak D match, TRBD1 (5 bases). The CDR3 is made up of 13 amino acids. Per the germline V gene, CDR1 is MDHEN and CDR2 is SYDVKM. V gave up 2 bases and J gave up 9 bases, with 8 bases separating them. The CDR3 region has the DNA TGTGCCAGCAGTTTAGAGGGGAGTTCACCCCTCCACTTT. Its translation is CASSLEGSSPLHF.